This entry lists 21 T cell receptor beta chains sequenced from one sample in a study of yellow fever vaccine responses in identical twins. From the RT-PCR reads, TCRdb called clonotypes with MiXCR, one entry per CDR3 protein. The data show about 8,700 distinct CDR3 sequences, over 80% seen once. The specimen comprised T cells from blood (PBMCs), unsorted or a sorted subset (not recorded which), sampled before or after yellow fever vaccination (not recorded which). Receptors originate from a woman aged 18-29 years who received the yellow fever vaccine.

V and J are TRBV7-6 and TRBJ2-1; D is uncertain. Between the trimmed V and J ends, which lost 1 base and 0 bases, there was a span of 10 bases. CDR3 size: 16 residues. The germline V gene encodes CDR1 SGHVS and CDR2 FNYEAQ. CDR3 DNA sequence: TGTGCCAGCAGCTTAGGCGCTTTCAGCTCCTACAATGAGCAGTTCTTC. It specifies CASSLGAFSSYNEQFF.

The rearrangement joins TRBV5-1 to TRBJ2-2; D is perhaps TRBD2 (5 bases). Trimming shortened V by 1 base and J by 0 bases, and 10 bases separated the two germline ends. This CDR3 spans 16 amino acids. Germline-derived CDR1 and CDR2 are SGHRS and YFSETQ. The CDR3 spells CASSLRGDSNTGELFF. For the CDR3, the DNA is TGCGCCAGCAGCTTGCGGGGAGATTCGAACACCGGGGAGCTGTTTTTT.

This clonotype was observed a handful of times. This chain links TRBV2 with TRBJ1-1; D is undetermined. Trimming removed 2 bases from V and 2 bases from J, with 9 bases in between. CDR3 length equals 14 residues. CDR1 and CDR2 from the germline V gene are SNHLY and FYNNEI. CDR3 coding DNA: TGTGCCAGCAGTGAACATAACACTAACACTGAAGCTTTCTTT. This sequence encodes CASSEHNTNTEAFF. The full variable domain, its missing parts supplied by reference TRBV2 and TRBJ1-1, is EPEVTQTPSHQVTQMGQEVILRCVPISNHLYFYWYRQILGQKVEFLVSFYNNEISEKSEIFDDQFSVERPDGSNFTLKIRSTKLEDSAMYFCASSEHNTNTEAFFGQGTRLTVV.

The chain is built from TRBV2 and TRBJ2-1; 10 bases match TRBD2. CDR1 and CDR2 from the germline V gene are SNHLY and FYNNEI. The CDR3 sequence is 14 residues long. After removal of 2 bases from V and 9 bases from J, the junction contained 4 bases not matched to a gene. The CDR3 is CASSELAGAGEQFF. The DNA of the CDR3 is TGTGCCAGCAGTGAACTAGCGGGAGCGGGTGAGCAGTTCTTC.

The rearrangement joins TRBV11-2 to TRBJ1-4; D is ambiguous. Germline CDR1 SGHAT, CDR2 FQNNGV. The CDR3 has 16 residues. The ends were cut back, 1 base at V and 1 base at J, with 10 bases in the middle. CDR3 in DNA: TGTGCCAGCAGCTTAGTAACAGTCATAACTAATGAAAAACTGTTTTTT. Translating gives CASSLVTVITNEKLFF.

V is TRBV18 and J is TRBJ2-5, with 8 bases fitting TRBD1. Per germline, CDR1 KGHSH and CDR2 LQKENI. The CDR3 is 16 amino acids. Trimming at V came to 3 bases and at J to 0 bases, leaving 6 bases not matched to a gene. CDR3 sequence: CASSPLKQGDQETQYF. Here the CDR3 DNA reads TGTGCCAGCTCACCCCTAAAACAGGGGGACCAAGAGACCCAGTACTTC.

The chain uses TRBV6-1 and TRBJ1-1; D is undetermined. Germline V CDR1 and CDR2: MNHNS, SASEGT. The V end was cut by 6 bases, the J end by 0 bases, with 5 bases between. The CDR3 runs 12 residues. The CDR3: CASRGMNTEAFF. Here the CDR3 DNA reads TGTGCCAGCAGGGGCATGAACACTGAAGCTTTCTTT.

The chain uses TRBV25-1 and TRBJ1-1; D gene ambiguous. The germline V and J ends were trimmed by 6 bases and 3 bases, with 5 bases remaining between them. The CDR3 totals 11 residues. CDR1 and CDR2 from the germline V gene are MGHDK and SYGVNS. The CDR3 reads CASRGYTEAFF. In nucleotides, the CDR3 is TGTGCCAGCAGGGGGTACACTGAAGCTTTCTTT. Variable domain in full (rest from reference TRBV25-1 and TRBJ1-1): EADIYQTPRYLVIGTGKKITLECSQTMGHDKMYWYQQDPGMELHLIHYSYGVNSTEKGDLSSESTVSRIRTEHFPLTLESARPSHTSQYLCASRGYTEAFFGQGTRLTVV.

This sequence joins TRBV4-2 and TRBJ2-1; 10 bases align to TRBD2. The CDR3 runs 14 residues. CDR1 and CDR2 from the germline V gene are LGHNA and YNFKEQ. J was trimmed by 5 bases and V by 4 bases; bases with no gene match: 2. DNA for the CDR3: TGTGCCAGCAGCCGACTAGCGGGCCACAATGAGCAGTTCTTC. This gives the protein CASSRLAGHNEQFF.

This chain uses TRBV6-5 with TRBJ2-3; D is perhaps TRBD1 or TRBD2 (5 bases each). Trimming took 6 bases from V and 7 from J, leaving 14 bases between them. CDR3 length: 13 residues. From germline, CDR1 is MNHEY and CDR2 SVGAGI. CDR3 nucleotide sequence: TGTGCCAGCAGCGGCCGGGACGGAAATACGCAGTATTTT. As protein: CASSGRDGNTQYF.

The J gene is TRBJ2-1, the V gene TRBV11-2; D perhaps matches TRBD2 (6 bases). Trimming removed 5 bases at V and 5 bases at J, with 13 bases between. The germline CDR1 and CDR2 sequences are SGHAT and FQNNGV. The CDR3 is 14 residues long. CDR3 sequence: CASSGSRRDNEQFF. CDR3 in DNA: TGTGCCAGCAGCGGATCCAGGAGGGACAATGAGCAGTTCTTC.

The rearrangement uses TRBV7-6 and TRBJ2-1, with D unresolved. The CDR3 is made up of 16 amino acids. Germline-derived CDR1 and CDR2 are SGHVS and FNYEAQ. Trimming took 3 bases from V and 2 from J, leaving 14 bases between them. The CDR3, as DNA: TGTGCCAGCAGCTTCGCTACGGCGAGGACCTACAATGAGCAGTTCTTC. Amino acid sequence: CASSFATARTYNEQFF.

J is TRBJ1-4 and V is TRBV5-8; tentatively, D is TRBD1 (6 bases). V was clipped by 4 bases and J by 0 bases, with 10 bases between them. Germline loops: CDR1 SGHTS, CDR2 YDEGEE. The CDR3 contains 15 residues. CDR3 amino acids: CASSPRTATNEKLFF. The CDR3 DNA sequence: TGTGCCAGCAGCCCGCGGACAGCAACTAATGAAAAACTGTTTTTT.

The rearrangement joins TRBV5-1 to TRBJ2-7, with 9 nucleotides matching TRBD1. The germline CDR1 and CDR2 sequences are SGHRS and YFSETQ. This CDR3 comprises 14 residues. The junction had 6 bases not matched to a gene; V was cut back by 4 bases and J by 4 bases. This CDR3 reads CASSMGQGPYEQYV. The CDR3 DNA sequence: TGCGCCAGCAGCATGGGACAGGGTCCTTACGAGCAGTACGTC.

The CDR3 DNA reads as TGTGCCAGCAGTGTGCGTAGCGGGGCAGATACGCAGTATTTT. Protein: CASSVRSGADTQYF. This sequence joins TRBV2 and TRBJ2-3, with 8 bases that match TRBD2. The CDR3 length is 14 residues. Germline lookup yields CDR1 SNHLY and CDR2 FYNNEI. The V segment lost 4 bases and the J segment 4 bases; nucleotides outside the gene matches: 4.

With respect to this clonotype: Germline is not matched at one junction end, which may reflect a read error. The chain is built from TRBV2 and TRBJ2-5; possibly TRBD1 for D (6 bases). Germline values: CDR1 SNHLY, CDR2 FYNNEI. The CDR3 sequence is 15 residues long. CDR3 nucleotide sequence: TGTGCCAGAAGTGAATTTGGGGGCCGCCAAGAGACCCAGTACTTC. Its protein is CARSEFGGRQETQYF.

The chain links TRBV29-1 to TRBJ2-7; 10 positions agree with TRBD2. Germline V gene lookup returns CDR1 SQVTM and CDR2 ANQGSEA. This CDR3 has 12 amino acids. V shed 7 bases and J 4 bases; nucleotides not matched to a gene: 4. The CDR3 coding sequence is TGCAGCGCAGCGGGAGGGCCGTACGAGCAGTACTTC. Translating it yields CSAAGGPYEQYF.

Written as DNA, the CDR3 is TGTGCCAGCAGCTCTGGACTAGCCGGGGAGACCCAGTACTTC. It specifies CASSSGLAGETQYF. The V and J genes are TRBV7-3 and TRBJ2-5; 8 bases are a match to TRBD2. In germline, CDR1 is SGHTA, CDR2 FQGTGA. The CDR3 has 14 amino acids. V shed 4 bases and J 5 bases; nucleotides not matched to a gene: 6.

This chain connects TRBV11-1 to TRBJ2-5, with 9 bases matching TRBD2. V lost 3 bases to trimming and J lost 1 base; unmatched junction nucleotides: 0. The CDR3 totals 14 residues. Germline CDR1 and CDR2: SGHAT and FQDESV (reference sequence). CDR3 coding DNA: TGTGCCAGCAGCTTGACTAGCGGCCAAGAGACCCAGTACTTC. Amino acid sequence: CASSLTSGQETQYF.

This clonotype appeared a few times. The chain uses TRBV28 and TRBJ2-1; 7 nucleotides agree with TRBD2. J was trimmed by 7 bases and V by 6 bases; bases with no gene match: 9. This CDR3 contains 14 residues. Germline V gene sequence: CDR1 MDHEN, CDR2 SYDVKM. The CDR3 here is CASRASGEGNEQFF. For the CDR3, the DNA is TGTGCCAGCAGGGCAAGCGGGGAGGGGAATGAGCAGTTCTTC. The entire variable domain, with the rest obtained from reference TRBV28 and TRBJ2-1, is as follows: DVKVTQSSRYLVKRTGEKVFLECVQDMDHENMFWYRQDPGLGLRLIYFSYDVKMKEKGDIPEGYSVSREKKERFSLILESASTNQTSMYLCASRASGEGNEQFFGPGTRLTVL.

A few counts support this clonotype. The CDR3 nucleotides are TGTGCCAGTAGTTATAGCGGGAGGGCCTACAATGAGCAGTTCTTC. It specifies CASSYSGRAYNEQFF. The chain recombines TRBV19 with TRBJ2-1; 11 bases agree with TRBD2. The trim removed 5 bases at V and 2 bases at J, leaving 2 bases unmatched. This CDR3 spans 15 amino acids. Germline CDR1 and CDR2: LNHDA and SQIVND (reference sequence). The full variable domain, in which reference TRBV19 and TRBJ2-1 provide the parts outside the CDR3, is DGGITQSPKYLFRKEGQNVTLSCEQNLNHDAMYWYRQDPGQGLRLIYYSQIVNDFQKGDIAEGYSVSREKKESFPLTVTSAQKNPTAFYLCASSYSGRAYNEQFFGPGTRLTVL.